This T cell receptor beta chain was sequenced in a study of somatic mutations in cytotoxic T cells in rheumatoid arthritis. Overall study findings and caveats: A single CD8+ clone exceeded 20% of CD8+ cells in about an eighth of the 65 patients. Nobody knew which antigens the expanded CD8+ clones targeted.

The germline CDR1 and CDR2 sequences are MNHEY and SMNVEV (reference sequence). The CDR3 sequence is 12 residues long. V lost 6 bases to trimming and J lost 5 bases, with 7 bases between them. About this clone: No antigen is known for it.

TCRdb's copy holds only in-frame clones and misses some; the assay was immunoSEQ multiplex PCR. This table holds approximately 18,000 clones, about nine tenths found once. The receptor's source is a man in his forties in good health. This chain joins TRBV27 and TRBJ2-2; D unresolved. The sequenced material came from CD8+ T cells sorted from blood. The DNA of the CDR3 is TGTGCCAGCAGCCATTTTACCGGGGAGCTGTTTTTT. It encodes CASSHFTGELFF.